This entry is about one T cell receptor beta chain. Its target is not known. CDR3 length: 16 residues. In germline, CDR1 is DFQATT, CDR2 SNEGSKA (reference sequence). V gave up 3 bases and J gave up 0 bases; unmatched junction bases: 8. This sample was included in a study of T-cell reconstitution after alpha-beta-depleted transplantation in children. Notes on the study in general: A year post-transplant, T-cell counts and diversity derived mostly from newly produced T cells.

Construction of the TCRbeta library involved unique molecular identifiers. Each CDR3 protein is one row after TCRdb ran MiXCR on the PCR reads. The sample records around 4,000 distinct CDR3 sequences, over 20% being singletons. This clonotype was sampled from a boy under two years old who had a stem cell transplant for acute myeloid leukemia, so the T cells may come from the graft donor. The source was PBMCs, mostly from graft donor cells, collected 60 days after TCRalphabeta/CD19-depleted stem cell transplant. The chain has TRBV20-1 and TRBJ1-5, with 7 bases matching TRBD1. CDR3 DNA: TGCAGTGCTAGTAGGAGGGGGCCTTATAGCAATCAGCCCCAGCATTTT. Its translation is CSASRRGPYSNQPQHF.